These 30 T cell receptor beta chains came from one sample sequenced in a study of spatial heterogeneity in lung cancer. What these receptors recognize is not known. From the 5' RACE reads, TCRdb called clonotypes with MiXCR, one entry per CDR3 protein. Here the sample spans roughly 12,000 distinct CDR3 sequences, around 6.6% being singletons. The time point: sample taken at primary tumor resection. Study results and caveats: Tumor mutation count correlated with how many alpha and beta TCRs expanded intratumorally.

The sample here was lung tumor tissue, taken at surgery. These receptors came from a female donor with early-stage non-small cell lung cancer.

The genes are TRBV6-1 and TRBJ1-3, with 8 positions matching TRBD1. This CDR3 comprises 14 residues. Germline V CDR1 and CDR2: MNHNS, SASEGT. V dropped 8 bases and J dropped 0; count of bases not matched to a gene: 3. CDR3 nucleotides: TGTGCCAGCGCACAGGGGGTCTCTGGAAACACCATATATTTT. It encodes CASAQGVSGNTIYF.

By sample share, this clonotype is medium-sized (0.01 to 0.1%). The rearrangement joins TRBV28 to TRBJ1-1; D is ambiguous. Germline CDR1 MDHEN, CDR2 SYDVKM. The CDR3 is 16 amino acids. V was shortened by 6 bases and J by 4 bases, with 21 bases between the two germline ends. Here the CDR3 DNA reads TGTGCCAGCAGACAAAGGAGTATCGGGCAGTTCACTGAAGCTTTCTTT. Translation: CASRQRSIGQFTEAFF.

This clonotype ranks as medium-sized. The rearrangement uses TRBV12-5 and TRBJ2-1, with 12 bases matching TRBD2. CDR3 length equals 15 residues. Germline-derived CDR1 and CDR2 are LGHNT and FRNRAP. The J segment lost 5 bases and the V segment lost 1 base, leaving 0 bases of the junction unmatched. In DNA, the CDR3 is TGTGCTAGTGGTTTGGGACTAGCGGGAGACAATGAGCAGTTCTTC. As protein: CASGLGLAGDNEQFF.

In its sample, this clonotype was seen many times. The gene calls are TRBV3-1 and TRBJ2-1, with TRBD2 matching 7 bases. The CDR3 totals 16 residues. J lost 5 bases, V lost 0 bases, and 7 bases had no gene match. CDR1 is LGHDT, CDR2 YNNKEL, per germline (reference sequence). The CDR3: CASSQDPGRYHNEQFF. The CDR3 DNA reads TGTGCCAGCAGCCAAGATCCCGGGAGGTACCACAATGAGCAGTTCTTC.

The sample holds many counts of this clonotype. The chain couples TRBV20-1 to TRBJ2-7; 7 nucleotides align to TRBD1. Unmatched junction bases numbered 11, after V lost 1 base and J lost 2 bases. CDR1 DFQATT and CDR2 SNEGSKA come from the germline V gene (reference sequence). The CDR3 is 16 residues long. DNA of the CDR3: TGCAGTGCTAGAGGAGTAGTCGGGACAGAGACCTACGAGCAGTACTTC. As protein: CSARGVVGTETYEQYF.

This clonotype has ten or more counts. The gene calls are TRBV7-8 and TRBJ1-6; 11 nucleotides agree with TRBD1. The CDR3 length is 17 residues. Per germline, CDR1 SGHVS and CDR2 FQNEAQ. Trimming at V came to 0 bases and at J to 10 bases, leaving 8 bases not matched to a gene. The DNA for the CDR3 is TGTGCCAGCAGCTTAGCCGGCGGGACAGGGGGAGGCTCACCCCTCCACTTT. Amino acids: CASSLAGGTGGGSPLHF. Using reference TRBV7-8 and TRBJ1-6 for the parts outside the CDR3, the full variable domain is GAGVSQSPRYKVAKRGQDVALRCDPISGHVSLFWYQQALGQGPEFLTYFQNEAQLDKSGLPSDRFFAERPEGSVSTLKIQRTQQEDSAVYLCASSLAGGTGGGSPLHFGNGTRLTVT.

In this sample, this clonotype turned up many times. The rearrangement uses TRBV13 and TRBJ2-5; 11 positions agree with TRBD2. The V gene end was trimmed by 3 bases and the J gene end by 4 bases; junction bases not matched to a gene: 7. The germline gives CDR1 PRHDT, CDR2 FYEKMQ (reference sequence). The CDR3 sequence is 16 residues long. CDR3 coding DNA: TGTGCCAGCAGCTTGCTAGCGGGGGGTCCGGGAGAGACCCAGTACTTC. Protein product: CASSLLAGGPGETQYF.

The DNA of the CDR3 is TGTGCCAGCAGTTCACAGGGGGCGGAAGATACGCAGTATTTT. Translation: CASSSQGAEDTQYF. V and J are TRBV28 and TRBJ2-3; 9 bases agree with TRBD1. This CDR3 spans 14 amino acids. CDR1 and CDR2 (germline): MDHEN, SYDVKM. J was trimmed by 5 bases and V by 4 bases; bases with no gene match: 4.

This clonotype was found many times. This rearrangement joins TRBV4-3 to TRBJ2-2; 10 nucleotides agree with TRBD2. Germline V gene lookup returns CDR1 LGHNA and CDR2 YSLEER. J lost 4 bases, V lost 0 bases, and 5 bases had no gene match. CDR3 length: 17 amino acids. CDR3 nucleotides: TGCGCCAGCAGCCAAGAGTATCTAGCGGGAGCCACCGGGGAGCTGTTTTTT. As protein: CASSQEYLAGATGELFF.

This clonotype appeared many times. The chain couples TRBV20-1 to TRBJ2-3; TRBD2 aligns across 8 bases. V lost 2 bases and J lost 2; bases outside the gene matches: 6. Per germline, CDR1 DFQATT and CDR2 SNEGSKA (reference sequence). This CDR3 is built from 15 residues. CDR3 region: CSARSEAGATDTQYF. The DNA for the CDR3 is TGCAGTGCTAGATCAGAAGCGGGAGCCACAGATACGCAGTATTTT.

The rearrangement links TRBV28 to TRBJ2-7; 7 nucleotides line up with TRBD1. After removal of 5 bases from V and 2 bases from J, the junction contained 9 bases not matched to a gene. This CDR3 region has 15 residues. Per germline, CDR1 MDHEN and CDR2 SYDVKM. CDR3 in DNA: TGTGCCAGCAGTCCCAGGGGGACCGTAGCCTACGAGCAGTACTTC. It specifies CASSPRGTVAYEQYF.

This clonotype was picked up many times. The V gene is TRBV7-9, the J gene TRBJ2-3; TRBD1 aligns across 8 bases. With 2 bases clipped from V and 4 bases from J, the junction kept 2 bases outside the gene matches. The CDR3 consists of 14 residues. Germline-derived CDR1 and CDR2 are SEHNR and FQNEAQ (reference sequence). CDR3 DNA: TGTGCCAGCAGCTTAACAGGGGGAGCAGATACGCAGTATTTT. Protein: CASSLTGGADTQYF.

This clonotype showed up many times. This chain uses TRBV12-3 or TRBV12-4 with TRBJ2-1, with D maybe TRBD2 (6 bases). Trimming took off 4 bases at V and 9 bases at J, with 28 bases between the two ends. The CDR3 covers 18 residues. The CDR3 region is CASSYSAYRDSVPSEQFF. The CDR3 region has the DNA TGTGCCAGCAGTTATTCGGCCTACCGGGACTCAGTACCCAGTGAGCAGTTCTTC.

This clonotype was picked up a small number of times. A single base separates this from a much larger clone, so it may be a read error. This chain uses TRBV5-1 with TRBJ2-2, with TRBD2 matching over 14 bases. The CDR3 loop spans 16 amino acids. Germline V lookup: CDR1 SGHRS, CDR2 YFSETQ. The CDR3 loop reads CTSSEGTSGSRAELFF. CDR3 nucleotide sequence: TGCACCAGCTCTGAAGGGACTAGCGGGAGTAGGGCGGAGCTGTTTTTT.

This clonotype was found many times. The chain joins TRBV29-1 to TRBJ2-1; TRBD2 matches at 7 bases. Germline CDR1 SQVTM, CDR2 ANQGSEA. This CDR3 is built from 14 residues. V was clipped by 1 base and J by 5 bases; unmatched bases: 5. The CDR3 nucleotides read TGCAGCGTTGAAGGGGGGAGGGCCGACAATGAGCAGTTCTTC. Translated: CSVEGGRADNEQFF.

This clonotype was seen at least ten times. This chain links TRBV30 with TRBJ2-1; 9 bases map to TRBD1. CDR1 and CDR2 from the germline V gene are GTSNPN and SVGIG (reference sequence). Trimming at V came to 0 bases and at J to 6 bases, leaving 12 bases not matched to a gene. The CDR3 length is 17 residues. CDR3 in amino acids: CAWSVLRPGQGGNEQFF. The CDR3 coding sequence is TGTGCCTGGAGTGTACTTCGGCCGGGACAGGGAGGCAATGAGCAGTTCTTC.

The sample holds many counts of this clonotype. The chain links TRBV24-1 to TRBJ2-1; TRBD2 matches at 14 bases. Germline V gene data show CDR1 as KGHDR and CDR2 as SFDVKD. V shed 4 bases and J 6 bases; nucleotides not matched to a gene: 1. The CDR3 consists of 15 residues. The CDR3 reads CATSDGTSGSNEQFF. In nucleotides, the CDR3 is TGTGCCACCAGTGACGGGACTAGCGGGAGCAATGAGCAGTTCTTC.

V usage is TRBV11-2 and J usage is TRBJ2-5, with D possibly matching TRBD1 (6 bases). The V end was cut by 7 bases, the J end by 4 bases, with 16 bases between. Germline assignment: CDR1 SGHAT and CDR2 FQNNGV. This CDR3 has 14 residues. CDR3 protein: CASNTIMTGETQYF. As DNA, the CDR3 is TGTGCCAGCAACACCATCATGACAGGAGAGACCCAGTACTTC.

This clonotype was seen many times. This chain links TRBV10-3 with TRBJ2-3; TRBD1 agrees at 9 bases. This CDR3 spans 15 amino acids. Germline CDR1 ENHRY, CDR2 SYGVKD. V was clipped by 4 bases and J by 1 base; unmatched bases: 3. CDR3 protein: CAISAGQGGTDTQYF. In DNA form, the CDR3 reads TGTGCCATCAGTGCGGGACAGGGCGGCACAGATACGCAGTATTTT.

In its sample, this clonotype is medium-sized. The chain combines TRBV7-6 with TRBJ2-3, with D possibly being TRBD1 or TRBD2 (5 bases each). The ends were cut back, 5 bases at V and 4 bases at J, with 16 bases in the middle. Germline V gives CDR1 SGHVS, CDR2 FNYEAQ. This CDR3 spans 15 amino acids. Here the CDR3 DNA reads TGTGCCAGCAGCCCGGGGCTGGGTCCTCCAGATACGCAGTATTTT. Residues: CASSPGLGPPDTQYF. Supplemented by reference TRBV7-6 and TRBJ2-3, the full variable domain reads GAGVSQSPRYKVTKRGQDVALRCDPISGHVSLYWYRQALGQGPEFLTYFNYEAQQDKSGLPNDRFSAERPEGSISTLTIQRTEQRDSAMYRCASSPGLGPPDTQYFGPGTRLTVL.

By share, this clonotype ranks as medium-sized. The chain links TRBV30 to TRBJ1-2; D not resolved. CDR3 length: 17 residues. V was cut by 4 bases and J by 6 bases, with 27 bases left in between. CDR1 and CDR2 from the germline V gene are GTSNPN and SVGIG (reference sequence). CDR3 residues: CAWTRQPQRGARNGYTF. As DNA, the CDR3 is TGTGCCTGGACCCGACAACCCCAGAGAGGAGCCAGAAATGGCTACACCTTC.

Sample share makes this clonotype medium-sized. J is TRBJ2-4 and V is TRBV2; TRBD2 is a possible D gene (5 bases). This CDR3 has 14 amino acids. The germline V gene has CDR1 SNHLY and CDR2 FYNNEI. V was shortened by 8 bases and J by 0 bases, with 11 bases between the two germline ends. The CDR3 sequence is CASLAGLAKNIQYF. CDR3 DNA sequence: TGTGCCAGCCTAGCCGGACTAGCCAAAAACATTCAGTACTTC. The complete variable domain, with remaining parts taken from reference TRBV2 and TRBJ2-4, reads EPEVTQTPSHQVTQMGQEVILRCVPISNHLYFYWYRQILGQKVEFLVSFYNNEISEKSEIFDDQFSVERPDGSNFTLKIRSTKLEDSAMYFCASLAGLAKNIQYFGAGTRLSVL.

This clonotype is labeled medium-sized. The rearrangement links TRBV7-9 to TRBJ1-3; 9 nucleotides line up with TRBD1. The CDR3 spans 18 residues. J lost 0 bases, V lost 2 bases, and 8 bases had no gene match. Germline V lookup: CDR1 SEHNR, CDR2 FQNEAQ (reference sequence). CDR3 amino acids: CASSLLAQGAGSGNTIYF. The CDR3 DNA reads TGTGCCAGCAGCTTACTGGCACAGGGGGCGGGCTCTGGAAACACCATATATTTT.

The sample holds many counts of this clonotype. The rearrangement joins TRBV20-1 to TRBJ1-1, with D maybe TRBD1 (5 bases). This CDR3 spans 13 amino acids. With 5 bases removed from V and 6 bases from J, the gap between germline ends came to 16 bases. The germline V gene has CDR1 DFQATT and CDR2 SNEGSKA (reference sequence). This CDR3 is CSAPDRLNAEAFF. The CDR3 DNA sequence: TGCAGTGCTCCCGACAGACTAAATGCTGAAGCTTTCTTT.

The table lists this clonotype with a few counts. The V call is TRBV2, the J call TRBJ2-5; D uncertain. Germline CDR1 and CDR2: SNHLY and FYNNEI. The CDR3 totals 14 residues. V was pared by 4 bases and J by 2 bases, with 11 bases between. Here the CDR3 DNA reads TGTGCCAGCAGTGCCCGATCTGCGCAAGAGACCCAGTACTTC. Amino acid sequence: CASSARSAQETQYF.

This clonotype was counted ten times or more. The chain couples TRBV30 to TRBJ2-3; the D gene could be TRBD1 or TRBD2 (5 bases each). This CDR3 has 13 residues. V lost 4 bases and J lost 3, with 11 bases in between. CDR1 is GTSNPN, CDR2 SVGIG, per germline (reference sequence). CDR3 protein: CAWTGDQTDTQYF. Here the CDR3 DNA reads TGTGCCTGGACCGGGGACCAGACAGATACGCAGTATTTT. Variable domain in full (rest from reference TRBV30 and TRBJ2-3): SQTIHQWPATLVQPVGSPLSLECTVEGTSNPNLYWYRQAAGRGLQLLFYSVGIGQISSEVPQNLSASRPQDRQFILSSKKLLLSDSGFYLCAWTGDQTDTQYFGPGTRLTVL.

In this sample, this clonotype turned up many times. The V and J genes are TRBV6-6 and TRBJ1-4; 8 bases are shared with TRBD1. Trimming at V came to 6 bases and at J to 8 bases, leaving 8 bases not matched to a gene. CDR3 length: 14 residues. Germline V gene lookup returns CDR1 MNHNY and CDR2 SVGAGI (reference sequence). CDR3 nucleotides: TGTGCCAGCAGCCCTGACAGGGGCGGAGAAAAACTGTTTTTT. It is translated as CASSPDRGGEKLFF.

This clonotype was seen repeatedly, ten times or more. The CDR3 region is CASSFGQGFRNTIYF. DNA for the CDR3: TGTGCCAGCAGCTTTGGACAGGGATTTAGAAACACCATATATTTT. The chain joins TRBV7-9 to TRBJ1-3; TRBD1 matches at 8 bases. CDR3 size: 15 residues. V shed 3 bases and J 5 bases; nucleotides not matched to a gene: 6. Per the germline V gene, CDR1 is SEHNR and CDR2 is FQNEAQ (reference sequence).

This clonotype was seen ten or more times. The V call is TRBV20-1, the J call TRBJ2-3; 10 positions match TRBD2. The CDR3 runs 15 residues. V trimming: 6 bases; J trimming: 5 bases; junction bases outside the gene matches: 11. Germline assignment: CDR1 DFQATT and CDR2 SNEGSKA (reference sequence). The CDR3 DNA sequence: TGCAGTGCCATACCTAGCGGGAGTAAGATAGATACGCAGTATTTT. This codes for CSAIPSGSKIDTQYF.

This clonotype is medium-sized (0.01 to 0.1%). The chain couples TRBV4-3 to TRBJ2-3; a possible D gene is TRBD2 (6 bases). V gave up 4 bases and J gave up 2 bases, with 10 bases separating them. The CDR3 is made up of 14 amino acids. The germline V gene encodes CDR1 LGHNA and CDR2 YSLEER. CDR3 sequence (DNA): TGCGCCAGCAGCCCTCGACTAGTCACAGATACGCAGTATTTT. Translating it yields CASSPRLVTDTQYF.